This paragraph reports one T cell receptor beta chain. As handled by the study authors: By means of reference gene primer amplification, nucleated cell counts were estimated. The table came from immunoSEQ multiplex PCR; TCRdb's copy has only in-frame clones and leaves some out. The V and J calls and clone size were taken over from that table, and D and trimming were inferred from the DNA. The repertoire holds hundreds of thousands of clones, 88% seen once, with approximately 7.4% in the top ten. Enrolled during active infection, Seattle patients were then followed longitudinally. These data originate in a study of blood T cell repertoires in COVID-19. Background on the study: In each case, the material was cDNA or gDNA derived from T cells, B-cell-depleted T cells, or PBMCs.

This CDR3 has 18 amino acids. V usage is TRBV21-1 and J usage is TRBJ2-7; the table's D gene call, TRBD1, was not cross checked with the DNA. TRBV21-1 is listed as a pseudogene. This receptor was taken from a woman aged 70-85 years with COVID-19, enrolled during active disease. Sequenced sample: peripheral blood. CDR3 DNA sequence: TGTGCCAGCAGCAAAGGAGGGGGAAAGGACAGCCCCTTCTACGAGCAGTACTTC. Amino acids: CASSKGGGKDSPFYEQYF.